This TCR beta chain was recorded in a study of human T cells and chemical hapten exposure. The wider study: TCR yields per sample varied, mainly owing to small pooled library volume differences.

Germline V CDR1 and CDR2: SGHRS, YFSETQ. The CDR3 is made up of 13 amino acids. V lost 2 bases to trimming and J lost 2 bases, with 7 bases between them. MiXCR was run by TCRdb on the RACE reads, yielding one entry per CDR3 protein. The sample carries some 110,000 distinct CDR3 sequences, 12% recorded once. Time point noted: patch test 1, 2 weeks after DPC sensitization. As for treatment: therapeutic diphenylcyclopropenone sensitization with weekly scalp DPC. In every case, blood was obtained before the patch test was applied. The receptor was isolated from a woman between 45 and 60 years old with alopecia areata. Some clones in this sample may be carry-over from other donors' samples. The sample in question was whole blood, obtained in connection with sensitization to the hapten diphenylcyclopropenone (DPC). The chain is built from TRBV5-1 and TRBJ1-1; D unresolved. The CDR3 here is CASSLETNTEAFF. The CDR3 region has the DNA TGCGCCAGCAGCTTAGAGACAAACACTGAAGCTTTCTTT.